A selection of T cell receptor beta chains follows, all from one sample in a study of T cells expressing NK-cell markers. After re-calling the 5' RACE reads, TCRdb lists one entry per CDR3 protein, DNA absent. In all, the sample yields just under 150,000 distinct CDR3 sequences. The sample comprised blood T cells: a sorted CD56 or NKG2C T cell subset, CD4+ or CD8+ T cells, or bulk PBMC T cells (not recorded which). The receptors shown here come from a man in his late teens or twenties in good health. CDR3s include the opening cysteine and the closing phenylalanine or tryptophan. Fields, in order: J gene, V gene, CDR3 protein.

>TRBJ2-5|TRBV6-5
CASSPWGGLQETQYF
>TRBJ2-3|TRBV18
CASSPGQGSTDTQYF
>TRBJ2-2|TRBV14
CASSQDPNRATGELFF
>TRBJ2-1|TRBV7-6
CASSRIGTSGTNNEQFF
>TRBJ1-2|TRBV2
CASARGDRGHGYTF
>TRBJ2-7|TRBV30
CAWTPPGQPYEQYF
>TRBJ2-7|TRBV29-1
CSAGQGAYEQYF
>TRBJ2-7|TRBV12-3/TRBV12-4
CASSLGTGDEQYF
>TRBJ2-7|TRBV27
CASSLMAGAREQYF
>TRBJ2-3|TRBV7-7
CASSLACGDPSWDTQYF
>TRBJ1-1|TRBV30
CAWSLGTEAFFGQGTEAFF
>TRBJ2-3|TRBV7-3
CASSSPWEGENTQYF
>TRBJ2-1|TRBV4-2
CASSHTGDSLYNEQFF
>TRBJ2-2|TRBV7-9
CASSLQGNTGELFF
>TRBJ2-7|TRBV7-2
CASSSKQGVNYEQYF
>TRBJ1-4|TRBV12-3/TRBV12-4
CASSPRPGKLFF
>TRBJ2-7|TRBV6-2/TRBV6-3
CASSLTNILRDRGLYEQYF
>TRBJ2-7|TRBV9
CASSVGTGGLAPYEQYF
>TRBJ2-1|TRBV14
CASSQDHGKGYNEQFF
>TRBJ1-5|TRBV12-3/TRBV12-4
CASKLETGGNQPQHF
>TRBJ2-6|TRBV19
CASSMISDEGGANVLTF
>TRBJ1-5|TRBV10-2
CASSTDSDQPQHF
>TRBJ2-1|TRBV11-2
CASSLYSDGGSRYNEQFF
>TRBJ2-6|TRBV28
CASRLHSGANVLTF
>TRBJ1-1|TRBV20-1
CSAWGDRVTTEAFF
>TRBJ1-1|TRBV30
CAWSETPAAEAFF
>TRBJ1-1|TRBV29-1
CSGRGVNTEAFF
>TRBJ2-5|TRBV5-6
CASSSLNTDTGTQYF
>TRBJ1-4|TRBV4-1
CASSHVPGQGSEKLFF
>TRBJ1-2|TRBV15
CATSRDPGQPWGGYTF
>TRBJ2-7|TRBV20-1
CSASFGQDEQYF
>TRBJ2-1|TRBV5-4
CASSLIGTSGIDEQFF
>TRBJ1-5|TRBV7-8
CASSSGPGVNQPQHF
>TRBJ1-1|TRBV7-9
CASSLGSMANTEAFF
>TRBJ1-1|TRBV7-9
CASNRGLGAEAFF
>TRBJ1-6|TRBV10-3
CAIRPGQKDSPLHF
>TRBJ2-6|TRBV6-5
CASSYNRGASGANVLTF
>TRBJ2-7|TRBV28
CASNPDRDEQYF
>TRBJ2-3|TRBV2
CASSFRTGYTDTQYF
>TRBJ2-7|TRBV15
CATSAANPSYEQYF
>TRBJ2-3|TRBV20-1
CSASGSGTDTQYF
>TRBJ1-5|TRBV6-1
CASMTGTGLSNQPQHF
>TRBJ2-1|TRBV6-2/TRBV6-3
CASAMAPYNEQFF
>TRBJ2-1|TRBV27
CASSSGPGLAGNEQFF
>TRBJ1-6|TRBV3-1
CASSQESSFSSYNSPLHF
>TRBJ2-5|TRBV6-1
CASRSVAVPQETQYF
>TRBJ2-2|TRBV4-1
CASSQGHNTGELFF
>TRBJ1-1|TRBV5-1
CASRAGFANTEAFF
>TRBJ2-7|TRBV7-2
CASSFHGLGYEQYF
>TRBJ1-4|TRBV27
CASRGEGQLYEKLFF
>TRBJ1-5|TRBV27
CASSFLSGYGQPQHF
>TRBJ2-7|TRBV20-1
CSASREDGQYF
>TRBJ1-5|TRBV6-1
CASSTGVKQPQHF
>TRBJ1-5|TRBV20-1
CSALRQGGRFQPQHF
>TRBJ2-2|TRBV12-3/TRBV12-4
CASTYGTGELFF
>TRBJ2-3|TRBV12-3/TRBV12-4
CASTSRTDTQYF
>TRBJ2-2|TRBV2
CASSEALDSGELFF
>TRBJ2-1|TRBV18
CASSPRTGTDEQFF
>TRBJ2-3|TRBV4-3
CASSQDGGSGRTDTQYF